A selection of T cell receptor beta chains follows, all from one sample in a study of cytomegalovirus exposure and HLA in healthy donors. Sequencing used immunoSEQ multiplex PCR; TCRdb keeps in-frame clones, though not all of them. This sample has around 130,000 clones, with 6.5% to 9.5% found just once. Sequencing used PBMCs. The receptors were sampled from a woman in her forties in good health and CMV-seropositive. Each CDR3 is given without its conserved first and last residue.

j_call: TRBJ2-7; v_call: TRBV19; cdr3_length: 11; cdr3_aa: ASSWDTTYEQY
j_call: TRBJ2-5; v_call: TRBV6-1; cdr3_length: 12; cdr3_aa: ALAVALNQETQY
j_call: TRBJ1-2; v_call: TRBV7-9; cdr3_length: 8; cdr3_aa: ASSLRGYT
j_call: TRBJ2-2; v_call: TRBV10-2; cdr3_length: 11; cdr3_aa: ASSRQFTGELF
j_call: TRBJ1-6; v_call: TRBV30; cdr3_length: 14; cdr3_aa: AWTTGFGGNNSPLH
j_call: TRBJ2-1; v_call: TRBV29-1; cdr3_length: 16; cdr3_aa: SVPKIGGPYRSYNEQF
j_call: TRBJ1-6; v_call: TRBV11-2; cdr3_length: 14; cdr3_aa: ASSRSTEAYNSPLH
j_call: TRBJ2-1; v_call: TRBV29-1; cdr3_length: 13; cdr3_aa: SVPFSGAGNNEQF
j_call: TRBJ2-7; v_call: TRBV27; cdr3_length: 14; cdr3_aa: ASSLIGTGNSYEQY
j_call: TRBJ1-1; v_call: TRBV27; cdr3_length: 11; cdr3_aa: ATSTGLNTEAF
j_call: TRBJ1-5; v_call: TRBV5-4; cdr3_length: 12; cdr3_aa: ASSLEGAGQPQH
j_call: TRBJ1-4; v_call: TRBV19; cdr3_length: 13; cdr3_aa: ASSPNRGHYEKLF
j_call: TRBJ1-3; v_call: TRBV6-1; cdr3_length: 13; cdr3_aa: ASTRDSYSGNTIY
j_call: TRBJ1-4; v_call: TRBV28; cdr3_length: 12; cdr3_aa: ASRRGTANEKLF
j_call: TRBJ1-2; v_call: TRBV5-1; cdr3_length: 12; cdr3_aa: ASSLDLLNYGYT
j_call: TRBJ2-1; v_call: TRBV7-9; cdr3_length: 15; cdr3_aa: ASSSAAGPTSYNEQF
j_call: TRBJ1-3; v_call: TRBV7-9; cdr3_length: 12; cdr3_aa: ASSLSNTGNTIY
j_call: TRBJ1-1; v_call: TRBV6-5; cdr3_length: 14; cdr3_aa: ASSYSSWGSATEAF
j_call: TRBJ2-3; v_call: TRBV7-6; cdr3_length: 16; cdr3_aa: ASSLALLAGVSTDTQY
j_call: TRBJ2-4; v_call: TRBV15; cdr3_length: 18; cdr3_aa: ATSRLGGLAGGPGKNIQY
j_call: TRBJ2-7; v_call: TRBV27; cdr3_length: 12; cdr3_aa: ASSRTGISYEQY
j_call: TRBJ1-1; v_call: TRBV11-2; cdr3_length: 10; cdr3_aa: ASSFQNTEAF
j_call: TRBJ2-1; v_call: TRBV11-3; cdr3_length: 13; cdr3_aa: ASSPSSEAYNEQF
j_call: TRBJ2-3; v_call: TRBV27; cdr3_length: 13; cdr3_aa: ASSLRDISTDTQY
j_call: TRBJ1-1; v_call: TRBV7-9; cdr3_length: 15; cdr3_aa: ASAGRARSPMNTEAF
j_call: TRBJ1-1; v_call: TRBV6-1; cdr3_length: 11; cdr3_aa: ASSEARASEAF
j_call: TRBJ2-5; v_call: TRBV11-2; cdr3_length: 13; cdr3_aa: ASSLAGGQVGTQY
j_call: TRBJ1-1; v_call: TRBV6-6; cdr3_length: 10; cdr3_aa: ASSSMNTEAF
j_call: TRBJ2-3; v_call: TRBV7-9; cdr3_length: 9; cdr3_aa: ASSFSDTQY
j_call: TRBJ1-1; v_call: TRBV5-1; cdr3_length: 16; cdr3_aa: ASSLARGTGGASTEAF
j_call: TRBJ2-3; v_call: TRBV7-7; cdr3_length: 14; cdr3_aa: ASSPGISRRTDTQY
j_call: TRBJ2-1; v_call: TRBV30; cdr3_length: 13; cdr3_aa: AWSVQGSSYNEQF
j_call: TRBJ1-1; v_call: TRBV6-5; cdr3_length: 11; cdr3_aa: ASSFGQGSVAF
j_call: TRBJ1-1; v_call: TRBV13; cdr3_length: 12; cdr3_aa: ASRIKGQGLEAF
j_call: TRBJ2-1; v_call: TRBV2; cdr3_length: 12; cdr3_aa: ASSGGRDYNEQF
j_call: TRBJ2-1; v_call: TRBV5-1; cdr3_length: 14; cdr3_aa: ASSWLSGGSYNEQF
j_call: TRBJ2-7; v_call: TRBV25-1; cdr3_length: 9; cdr3_aa: ASSVAYEQY
j_call: TRBJ1-4; v_call: TRBV19; cdr3_length: 12; cdr3_aa: ASSKGGGREKLF
j_call: TRBJ1-6; v_call: TRBV7-9; cdr3_length: 13; cdr3_aa: ASSLGGGVNSPLH
j_call: TRBJ2-7; v_call: TRBV7-6; cdr3_length: 10; cdr3_aa: ASSSTGPEQY
j_call: TRBJ2-5; v_call: TRBV7-9; cdr3_length: 10; cdr3_aa: ASSDRGETQY
j_call: TRBJ2-3; v_call: TRBV28; cdr3_length: 14; cdr3_aa: ASSSGLAGGTDTQY
j_call: TRBJ1-1; v_call: TRBV2; cdr3_length: 9; cdr3_aa: ASRRGPEAF
j_call: TRBJ2-7; v_call: TRBV6-1; cdr3_length: 12; cdr3_aa: ASTVGRVPYEQY
j_call: TRBJ1-5; v_call: TRBV18; cdr3_length: 13; cdr3_aa: ASSPGGNYNQPQH
j_call: TRBJ2-1; v_call: TRBV18; cdr3_length: 14; cdr3_aa: ASSPNSGGARNEQF
j_call: TRBJ2-1; v_call: TRBV7-6; cdr3_length: 14; cdr3_aa: ASSSQRGGPHNEQF
j_call: TRBJ2-5; v_call: TRBV5-1; cdr3_length: 13; cdr3_aa: ASSLGLAGRETQY
j_call: TRBJ2-5; v_call: TRBV11-2; cdr3_length: 14; cdr3_aa: ASSSATGPEKETQY
j_call: TRBJ1-5; v_call: TRBV4-1; cdr3_length: 12; cdr3_aa: ASSLRGPDQPQH
j_call: TRBJ2-5; v_call: TRBV19; cdr3_length: 13; cdr3_aa: ASSKTSGAQETQY
j_call: TRBJ2-1; v_call: TRBV7-3; cdr3_length: 14; cdr3_aa: ASSPRLAGEYNEQF
j_call: TRBJ1-1; v_call: TRBV6-5; cdr3_length: 12; cdr3_aa: ASSYSDINTEAF
j_call: TRBJ1-4; v_call: TRBV7-9; cdr3_length: 12; cdr3_aa: ASSLRTANEKLF
j_call: TRBJ2-3; v_call: TRBV7-8; cdr3_length: 15; cdr3_aa: ASSLVLRGALMDTQY
j_call: TRBJ2-2; v_call: TRBV30; cdr3_length: 11; cdr3_aa: AWSVVGAGELF
j_call: TRBJ1-1; v_call: TRBV5-8; cdr3_length: 12; cdr3_aa: ASSLTPEDTEAF
j_call: TRBJ1-6; v_call: TRBV7-8; cdr3_length: 15; cdr3_aa: ASRGGQRRPYNSPLH